The 5 T cell receptor beta chains given below trace back to one sample, sequenced in a study of radiation and T cells in renal cell carcinoma. Indicated time point: baseline pretreatment blood. Stated treatment: 15 Gy SBRT to primary tumor, nephrectomy 4 weeks later. Assay: immunoSEQ multiplex PCR; the TCRdb copy retains only in-frame clones and omits some. The table has 150,000 or so clones, about nine tenths seen once. The sample in question was blood, obtained from a patient whose treatment included radiotherapy and nephrectomy. These receptors were taken from a woman between 65 and 79 years old with renal cell carcinoma.

In its sample, this clone was seen once. This chain connects TRBV7-9 to TRBJ2-5, with D maybe TRBD2 (6 bases). The CDR3 runs to 13 residues. Between the trimmed V and J ends, which lost 6 bases and 1 base, there was a span of 9 bases. CDR1 and CDR2 (germline): SEHNR, FQNEAQ (reference sequence). This chain's CDR3 is CASRKLAQETQYF. The CDR3 coding sequence is TGTGCCAGCAGGAAACTAGCCCAAGAGACCCAGTACTTC.

This clone was picked up one time. The chain is built from TRBV5-5 and TRBJ1-1; 8 bases match TRBD1. CDR1 and CDR2 from the germline V gene are SGHKS and YYEKEE (reference sequence). This CDR3 has 18 residues. V was pared by 2 bases and J by 1 base, with 13 bases of the junction left unmatched. CDR3 in DNA: TGTGCCAGCAGCTTCTCGGGACAGGTCGGAGGCGGGAACACTGAAGCTTTCTTT. Encoded protein: CASSFSGQVGGGNTEAFF.

The chain carries TRBV4-2 and TRBJ2-3; either TRBD1 or TRBD2 may supply D (5 bases each). There are 12 residues in the CDR3. The ends were cut back, 1 base at V and 14 bases at J, with 13 bases in the middle. The germline CDR1 and CDR2 sequences are LGHNA and YNFKEQ. The CDR3 loop is CASSQGLGVGYF. The CDR3 bases are TGTGCCAGCAGCCAAGGCCTGGGGGTCGGGTATTTT.

The V gene is TRBV5-6, the J gene TRBJ2-7; D gene uncertain. V gave up 4 bases and J gave up 3 bases, with 5 bases separating them. CDR1 and CDR2 (germline): SGHDT, YYEEEE. The CDR3 extends over 11 amino acids. The CDR3 here is CASSAGYEQYF. The CDR3, as DNA: TGTGCCAGCAGCGCAGGCTACGAGCAGTACTTC.

V usage is TRBV5-4 and J usage is TRBJ1-3; the match to TRBD1 covers 8 bases. J was trimmed by 5 bases and V by 0 bases; bases with no gene match: 7. CDR3 length: 16 amino acids. Germline V gene lookup returns CDR1 SGHNT and CDR2 YYREEE (reference sequence). This CDR3 reads CASSLAGQGVRNTIYF. For the CDR3, the DNA is TGTGCCAGCAGCTTGGCCGGACAGGGCGTCAGAAACACCATATATTTT. The full variable domain, its missing parts supplied by reference TRBV5-4 and TRBJ1-3, is ETGVTQSPTHLIKTRGQQVTLRCSSQSGHNTVSWYQQALGQGPQFIFQYYREEENGRGNFPPRFSGLQFPNYSSELNVNALELDDSALYLCASSLAGQGVRNTIYFGEGSWLTVV.